The rows below give T cell receptor beta chains drawn from one sample of a study of CD8 T cells in Susac syndrome. MiXCR, applied by TCRdb to the immunoSEQ multiplex PCR reads, yields one record per CDR3 protein. Counted here are about 120,000 distinct CDR3 sequences, roughly 94% occurring once; the ten biggest clones make up approximately 0.1%. Sample: CD4+ T cells from PBMCs. These receptor sequences come from a human donor in good health. CDR3s include the opening cysteine and the closing phenylalanine or tryptophan. A D gene is named only where the DNA matches it firmly. Clone size, where shown, is once, few, many, or a class for clones that have expanded.

-	TRBV20-1	-	TRBJ1-1	12	CSASDGNTEAFF	TGCAGTGCTAGTGACGGGAACACTGAAGCTTTCTTT
-	TRBV6-1	few	TRBJ2-3	11	CASHGGDTQYF	TGTGCCAGCCACGGCGGAGATACGCAGTATTTT
-	TRBV5-8	-	TRBJ2-3	14	CASSTRTDTDTQYF	TGTGCCAGCAGCACTCGGACAGACACAGATACGCAGTATTTT
-	TRBV20-1	-	TRBJ2-3	15	CSARDYAGPTDTQYF	TGCAGTGCTAGAGATTACGCGGGCCCCACAGATACGCAGTATTTT
-	TRBV7-2	-	TRBJ2-7	11	CASSPNHLQYF	TGTGCCAGCAGCCCTAACCATCTCCAGTACTTC
TRBD1	TRBV5-1	-	TRBJ2-7	15	CASSPADRGEHEQYF	TGCGCCAGCAGCCCAGCAGACAGGGGAGAACACGAGCAGTACTTC
-	TRBV11-2	-	TRBJ1-2	14	CASSLVRNRDGYTF	TGTGCCAGCAGCTTAGTCCGAAACAGGGATGGCTACACCTTC
TRBD1	TRBV28	-	TRBJ2-7	14	CASSQPGQGAAQYF	TGTGCCAGCAGTCAACCCGGACAGGGGGCCGCGCAGTACTTC
-	TRBV5-8	-	TRBJ2-6	16	CASSKGTFSGANVLTF	TGTGCCAGCAGCAAAGGGACGTTCTCTGGGGCCAACGTCCTGACTTTC
TRBD1	TRBV2	once	TRBJ1-1	19	CASSEALLREDRVNTEAFF	TGTGCCAGCAGTGAAGCGCTTCTAAGGGAGGACAGGGTGAACACTGAAGCTTTCTTT
-	TRBV6-5	-	TRBJ2-6	17	CASSSRTGSSGANVLTF	TGTGCCAGCAGTTCTAGGACTGGGAGCTCTGGGGCCAACGTCCTGACTTTC
-	TRBV10-3	-	TRBJ1-2	12	CAISPENYGYTF	TGTGCCATCAGTCCAGAAAACTATGGCTACACCTTC
TRBD1	TRBV24-1	-	TRBJ1-5	17	CATSDTPGQGFNQPQHF	TGTGCCACCAGTGATACTCCGGGACAGGGATTCAATCAGCCCCAGCATTTT
-	TRBV15	-	TRBJ1-5	13	CATSRAQGRAQHF	TGTGCCACCAGCAGAGCACAGGGCAGAGCCCAGCATTTT
-	TRBV30	-	TRBJ2-2	14	CAFLGGSHTGELFF	TGTGCCTTTCTCGGCGGCTCTCACACCGGGGAGCTGTTTTTT
-	TRBV30	-	TRBJ2-3	13	CAWSSSITDTQYF	TGTGCCTGGAGTTCGTCAATCACAGATACGCAGTATTTT
TRBD2	TRBV10-3	-	TRBJ2-7	22	CAIKRLAGGFGRAPQEEYEQYF	TGTGCCATCAAGCGACTAGCGGGAGGTTTTGGGAGGGCCCCTCAAGAAGAATACGAGCAGTACTTC
-	TRBV20-1	-	TRBJ1-1	12	CSAPGRNTEAFF	TGCAGTGCCCCAGGACGGAACACTGAAGCTTTCTTT
TRBD1	TRBV6-5	-	TRBJ2-7	13	CASRKTGGYEQYF	TGTGCCAGCAGGAAGACAGGGGGTTACGAGCAGTACTTC
TRBD1	TRBV5-1	-	TRBJ2-7	14	CASSPQGAKGEQYF	TGCGCCAGCAGCCCACAGGGGGCGAAGGGTGAGCAGTACTTC
TRBD2	TRBV2	-	TRBJ2-1	15	CASRGRTSGSNEQFF	TGTGCCAGCAGAGGGCGGACTAGCGGGAGCAATGAGCAGTTCTTC
TRBD2	TRBV4-2	-	TRBJ2-5	15	CASSQGGGGMETQYF	TGTGCCAGCAGCCAAGGCGGGGGGGGAATGGAGACCCAGTACTTC